The 21 T cell receptor beta chains given below trace back to one sample, sequenced in a study of blood T cell repertoires in COVID-19 (dated by TCRdb to about 2020). The library relied on the immunoSEQ multiplex PCR assay. TCRdb re-hosts the immuneACCESS table, in-frame sequences only. Its copies lack some clones; in the studies checked, an unresolved V gene accounts for under half of them, and the cause for the rest is not known. In all, the sample holds some 120,000 clones, and approximately 90% of those were seen once. The biggest ten clones account for about 1.9% of the sample. The sample taken for sequencing was peripheral blood. These receptors were collected from a man between 45 and 60 years old with COVID-19, enrolled during active disease.

This clone was detected once. The V gene is TRBV9, the J gene TRBJ2-6, with D possibly being TRBD2 (6 bases). The V end was cut by 7 bases, the J end by 3 bases, with 11 bases between. The V gene's germline CDR1 is SGDLS and CDR2 YYNGEE. The CDR3 has 14 residues. The CDR3 region has the DNA TGTGCCAGCGATCGCGGGGTTGGGGCCAACGTCCTGACTTTC. It is translated as CASDRGVGANVLTF.

The chain joins TRBV7-2 to TRBJ2-7, with TRBD2 identical over 7 bases. The V and J ends lost 1 base and 6 bases, in that order; junction bases with no gene match: 6. Germline CDR1 and CDR2: SGHTA and FQGNSA. CDR3 length equals 14 residues. CDR3 in DNA: TGTGCCAGCAGCTTAGTCATGCGGGAGACCGAGCAGTACTTC. It is translated as CASSLVMRETEQYF.

The chain is built from TRBV2 and TRBJ2-5, with 13 bases aligning to TRBD2. J was trimmed by 5 bases and V by 6 bases; bases with no gene match: 9. Germline V gene sequence: CDR1 SNHLY, CDR2 FYNNEI. CDR3 size: 16 residues. The CDR3 DNA sequence: TGTGCCAGCAGCTTAACACTAGCGGGAGGGGGTGAGACCCAGTACTTC. Translated: CASSLTLAGGGETQYF.

CDR3 in amino acids: CASSLGLAGGGSYNEQFF. The CDR3 nucleotides read TGTGCCAGCAGCTTAGGACTAGCGGGTGGTGGATCCTACAATGAGCAGTTCTTC. The V call is TRBV5-4, the J call TRBJ2-1, with TRBD2 identical over 11 bases. CDR1 and CDR2 from the germline V gene are SGHNT and YYREEE (reference sequence). The V and J ends lost 2 bases and 1 base, in that order; junction bases with no gene match: 8. CDR3 size: 18 residues.

This clone was detected only once. The chain links TRBV7-3 to TRBJ2-1, with 9 bases that match TRBD1. Germline CDR1 reads SGHTA; CDR2 reads FQGTGA. The CDR3 length is 19 residues. J was trimmed by 2 bases and V by 3 bases; bases with no gene match: 14. CDR3 residues: CASSLGQGAGRAAYNEQFF. The CDR3 coding sequence is TGTGCCAGCAGCTTGGGACAGGGCGCGGGGCGGGCGGCCTACAATGAGCAGTTCTTC.

The table lists this clone with a count of one. The rearrangement links TRBV7-9 to TRBJ2-1; D might be TRBD2 (5 bases). V was pared by 1 base and J by 9 bases, with 10 bases between. The CDR3 covers 13 residues. Germline loops: CDR1 SEHNR, CDR2 FQNEAQ (reference sequence). For the CDR3, the DNA is TGTGCCAGCAGCTTAGTTGGGAGTGGTGAGCAGTTCTTC. It encodes CASSLVGSGEQFF.

The chain joins TRBV11-3 to TRBJ2-3, with D unresolved. This CDR3 has 15 residues. CDR1 and CDR2 (germline): SGHNT, YENEEA. V gave up 1 base and J gave up 0 bases, with 8 bases separating them. CDR3 DNA sequence: TGTGCCAGCAGCTTAGTCGAAACTAGCACAGATACGCAGTATTTT. This translates into CASSLVETSTDTQYF.

This clone was counted between two and nine times. The rearrangement links TRBV27 to TRBJ1-5; D gene unclear. The CDR3 consists of 15 residues. Germline V gene data show CDR1 as MNHEY and CDR2 as SMNVEV (reference sequence). V gave up 3 bases and J gave up 0 bases, with 9 bases separating them. The CDR3 DNA is TGTGCCAGCAGTTTGCGGCATAATAGCAATCAGCCCCAGCATTTT. It encodes CASSLRHNSNQPQHF.

The chain employs TRBV16 and TRBJ1-4; 7 bases are shared with TRBD1. The germline V gene has CDR1 KGHSY and CDR2 FQNENV. The CDR3 runs 15 residues. The V segment lost 4 bases and the J segment 0 bases; nucleotides outside the gene matches: 2. This CDR3 reads CASSLQGATNEKLFF. Written as DNA, the CDR3 is TGTGCCAGCAGCCTTCAGGGGGCAACTAATGAAAAACTGTTTTTT.

This clone was seen once. The J gene is TRBJ2-3, the V gene TRBV9; 9 bases map to TRBD2. The junction had 7 bases not matched to a gene; V was cut back by 2 bases and J by 6 bases. Germline-derived CDR1 and CDR2 are SGDLS and YYNGEE. The CDR3 runs 15 residues. CDR3 region: CASSVSVAGVDTQYF. The CDR3 DNA reads as TGTGCCAGCAGCGTTTCGGTAGCGGGAGTGGATACGCAGTATTTT.

The gene calls are TRBV19 and TRBJ2-1; TRBD1 aligns across 7 bases. The J segment lost 6 bases and the V segment lost 1 base, leaving 6 bases of the junction unmatched. Germline V CDR1 and CDR2: LNHDA, SQIVND (reference sequence). The CDR3 runs to 15 residues. The CDR3 loop reads CASSIGPDRANEQFF. In nucleotides, the CDR3 is TGTGCCAGTAGTATAGGTCCCGACAGGGCCAATGAGCAGTTCTTC. Drawing the rest from reference TRBV19 and TRBJ2-1, the complete variable domain is DGGITQSPKYLFRKEGQNVTLSCEQNLNHDAMYWYRQDPGQGLRLIYYSQIVNDFQKGDIAEGYSVSREKKESFPLTVTSAQKNPTAFYLCASSIGPDRANEQFFGPGTRLTVL.

The chain joins TRBV7-3 to TRBJ1-1; D is unresolved. Germline V gene data show CDR1 as SGHTA and CDR2 as FQGTGA. V lost 5 bases, J lost 0 bases, and 7 bases lay in between. This CDR3 contains 13 residues. This CDR3 reads CASSQQMNTEAFF. The CDR3 DNA is TGTGCCAGCAGCCAACAGATGAACACTGAAGCTTTCTTT.

A single count supports this clone. The CDR3: CASRRATGDNQPQHF. CDR3 coding DNA: TGTGCCAGCAGACGAGCGACAGGAGATAATCAGCCCCAGCATTTT. This chain connects TRBV6-5 to TRBJ1-5, with D perhaps TRBD1 (6 bases). Germline CDR1 reads MNHEY; CDR2 reads SVGAGI. The germline V and J ends were trimmed by 6 bases and 4 bases, with 16 bases remaining between them. The CDR3 has 15 residues.

The rearrangement uses TRBV19 and TRBJ1-4; no clear D. The CDR3 is made up of 14 amino acids. Germline CDR1 is LNHDA and CDR2 is SQIVND (reference sequence). The germline V and J ends were trimmed by 6 bases and 5 bases, with 13 bases remaining between them. The CDR3 sequence: CASSLTDANEKLFF. CDR3 nucleotide sequence: TGTGCCAGTAGCCTTACAGACGCCAATGAAAAACTGTTTTTT.

This chain connects TRBV6-5 to TRBJ1-2; weak D call: TRBD1 (5 bases). Germline V gene sequence: CDR1 MNHEY, CDR2 SVGAGI. The CDR3 runs to 16 residues. Trimming cost V 2 bases and J 3 bases, with 16 bases left between them. CDR3 bases: TGTGCCAGCAGTTACATCCGAGGAGGGACTGACTATGGCTACACCTTC. Translation gives CASSYIRGGTDYGYTF.

This sequence joins TRBV6-6 and TRBJ1-1; D unclear. The CDR3 length is 13 residues. CDR1 is MNHNY and CDR2 is SVGAGI in the germline V gene (reference sequence). V lost 7 bases and J 0 bases, leaving 9 bases between the germline ends. Written as DNA, the CDR3 is TGTGCCAGCACCCGGGTAGTGAACACTGAAGCTTTCTTT. Its protein is CASTRVVNTEAFF.

The chain is built from TRBV19 and TRBJ2-5; 9 bases align to TRBD1. Germline CDR1 and CDR2: LNHDA and SQIVND (reference sequence). The V segment lost 3 bases and the J segment 5 bases; nucleotides outside the gene matches: 7. CDR3 length equals 15 residues. The CDR3, as DNA: TGTGCCAGTAGTATGTCTGGGACAGGGCGTGAGACCCAGTACTTC. Protein sequence: CASSMSGTGRETQYF.

The chain employs TRBV24-1 and TRBJ2-6; the D is unclear. The CDR3 contains 15 residues. V lost 4 bases and J 0 bases, leaving 6 bases between the germline ends. Per the germline V gene, CDR1 is KGHDR and CDR2 is SFDVKD. CDR3 bases: TGTGCCACCAGTGACCTTCGCTCTGGGGCCAACGTCCTGACTTTC. This gives the protein CATSDLRSGANVLTF.

This chain connects TRBV5-4 to TRBJ2-3; 9 positions match TRBD2. Germline CDR1 is SGHNT and CDR2 is YYREEE (reference sequence). The CDR3 runs to 15 residues. The V and J ends lost 7 bases and 2 bases, in that order; junction bases with no gene match: 8. The CDR3 reads CASRRPGLATDTQYF. The CDR3 region has the DNA TGTGCCAGCCGCCGACCGGGACTAGCCACAGATACGCAGTATTTT.

This rearrangement joins TRBV18 to TRBJ2-7; 7 bases are shared with TRBD2. The V gene end was trimmed by 2 bases and the J gene end by 4 bases; junction bases not matched to a gene: 2. The germline V gene has CDR1 KGHSH and CDR2 LQKENI. The CDR3 runs 13 residues. The CDR3 loop reads CASSPTSVYEQYV. Here the CDR3 DNA reads TGTGCCAGCTCACCAACTAGCGTGTACGAGCAGTACGTC.

The chain has TRBV2 and TRBJ2-6; maybe TRBD1 (5 bases). CDR3 length: 18 residues. V dropped 7 bases and J dropped 4 bases, with 23 bases sitting between them. CDR1 SNHLY and CDR2 FYNNEI come from the germline V gene. CDR3 coding DNA: TGTGCCAGCACGCGGTCCAGGGTAGGGCTTTCCGGGGCCAACGTCCTGACTTTC. Protein product: CASTRSRVGLSGANVLTF.